These T cell receptor beta chains were read from a single sample in a study of blood T cell repertoires in COVID-19. Repertoires were generated with immunoSEQ multiplex PCR, while TCRdb's copy carries only in-frame clones and drops some. The sample lists 55,000 to 65,000 clones, approximately 79% occurring once. The sequenced sample consisted of peripheral blood. Every receptor here comes from a man in his sixties with acute or convalescent COVID-19. Both conserved end residues are part of each CDR3. D genes are given only for firm matches. Not all rows give a size; the values are once, few, many and, for expanded clones, a class.

j_gene | abundance | v_gene | d_gene | CDR3aa | CDR3nt
TRBJ1-1 | - | TRBV28 | - | CASSLGGEAFF | TGTGCCAGCAGCCTGGGGGGGGAAGCTTTCTTT
TRBJ1-5 | - | TRBV6-2/TRBV6-3 | - | CASSPHRRGTRQPQHF | TGTGCCAGCAGTCCGCACCGGAGGGGGACTAGGCAGCCCCAGCATTTT
TRBJ2-3 | - | TRBV5-1 | - | CASSSYTNTQYF | TGCGCCAGCAGCTCCTATACGAATACGCAGTATTTT
TRBJ1-1 | - | TRBV7-3 | - | CASSSRQESEAFF | TGTGCCAGCAGCTCTCGACAGGAGAGTGAAGCTTTCTTT
TRBJ1-3 | many | TRBV9 | TRBD1 | CASSAQGISGNTIYF | TGTGCCAGCAGCGCACAGGGGATCTCTGGAAACACCATATATTTT
TRBJ2-7 | - | TRBV19 | TRBD2 | CASSIVRGGSYEQYF | TGTGCCAGTAGTATAGTAAGGGGAGGGTCCTACGAGCAGTACTTC
TRBJ2-7 | few | TRBV2 | - | CASRRPLGAYEQYF | TGTGCCAGCAGGAGGCCGCTTGGAGCCTACGAGCAGTACTTC
TRBJ2-4 | once | TRBV5-5 | TRBD1 | CASSLQGPGNIQYF | TGTGCCAGCAGCTTACAGGGGCCGGGAAACATTCAGTACTTC
TRBJ1-2 | - | TRBV5-6 | - | CASSYVMRGTNGYTF | TGTGCCAGCAGCTATGTTATGAGGGGGACAAATGGCTACACCTTC
TRBJ1-1 | - | TRBV15 | - | CATSRDPRGATEAFF | TGTGCCACCAGCAGAGATCCTCGGGGGGCCACTGAAGCTTTCTTT
TRBJ2-7 | once | TRBV28 | - | CASSLLPYEQYF | TGTGCCAGCAGTTTACTCCCCTACGAGCAGTACTTC
TRBJ2-3 | - | TRBV27 | TRBD2 | CASTRGGSTDTQYF | TGTGCCAGCACACGGGGGGGCAGCACAGATACGCAGTATTTT
TRBJ2-7 | - | TRBV12-3/TRBV12-4 | - | CASSRGPYEQYF | TGTGCCAGCAGTAGGGGCCCCTACGAGCAGTACTTC
TRBJ1-2 | once | TRBV6-5 | - | CASSWGDYGYTF | TGTGCCAGCAGCTGGGGGGACTATGGCTACACCTTC
TRBJ1-2 | - | TRBV19 | - | CASSTGRGSSNYGYTF | TGTGCCAGTAGTACGGGCCGCGGGAGTTCCAACTATGGCTACACCTTC
TRBJ1-6 | - | TRBV28 | TRBD1 | CASSLAGTDVIPLHF | TGTGCCAGCAGTTTGGCCGGGACAGATGTCATCCCCCTCCACTTT
TRBJ2-4 | - | TRBV5-4 | - | CASSDPQNEEKYF | TGTGCCAGCAGCGATCCTCAAAACGAGGAAAAGTACTTC
TRBJ2-5 | - | TRBV6-5 | - | CARQRRQETQYF | TGTGCCCGACAGAGGCGCCAAGAGACCCAGTACTTC
TRBJ1-6 | - | TRBV9 | - | CASSAHRDNSPLHF | TGTGCCAGCAGCGCACACAGGGATAATTCACCCCTCCACTTT
TRBJ1-3 | once | TRBV5-4 | - | CASSISTGSSGNTIYF | TGTGCCAGCAGCATATCCACAGGGAGCTCTGGAAACACCATATATTTT
TRBJ1-2 | - | TRBV4-2 | - | CASSQDHNNYGYTF | TGTGCCAGCAGCCAAGATCACAACAACTATGGCTACACCTTC
TRBJ2-5 | - | TRBV18 | TRBD2 | CASSFELAGAKETQYF | TGTGCCAGCTCTTTCGAGCTAGCGGGGGCTAAAGAGACCCAGTACTTC
TRBJ2-5 | - | TRBV14 | TRBD1 | CASSPGAWTGGETQYF | TGTGCCAGCAGCCCGGGGGCCTGGACAGGGGGAGAGACCCAGTACTTC
TRBJ2-7 | - | TRBV6-2/TRBV6-3 | TRBD1 | CASSYSTDRGDYEQYF | TGTGCCAGCAGTTACTCGACTGACAGGGGGGACTACGAGCAGTACTTC
TRBJ1-1 | - | TRBV7-2 | - | CASSPARGNTEAFF | TGTGCCAGCAGCCCCGCTAGAGGGAACACTGAAGCTTTCTTT
TRBJ2-3 | - | TRBV9 | TRBD2 | CASSTSGVGDTQYF | TGTGCCAGCAGCACGAGCGGGGTGGGAGATACGCAGTATTTT
TRBJ1-1 | - | TRBV23-1 | - | CASSQSGGNTEAFF | TGCGCCAGCAGTCAATCGGGAGGGAACACTGAAGCTTTCTTT
TRBJ1-3 | - | TRBV6-5 | TRBD1 | CASRRQGSSGNTIYF | TGTGCCAGCAGGCGACAGGGAAGCTCTGGAAACACCATATATTTT
TRBJ2-2 | - | TRBV11-2 | - | CASSLVSGPSGELFF | TGTGCCAGCAGCTTAGTCTCAGGGCCGAGCGGGGAGCTGTTTTTT
TRBJ1-4 | few | TRBV5-1 | TRBD1 | CASRKRDRGHEKLFF | TGCGCCAGCAGAAAACGAGACAGGGGTCATGAAAAACTGTTTTTT
TRBJ2-5 | - | TRBV7-3 | - | CASSPGDFQETQYF | TGTGCCAGCAGCCCGGGGGACTTTCAAGAGACCCAGTACTTC
TRBJ1-2 | - | TRBV30 | TRBD1 | CAWTPGQGSYGYTF | TGTGCCTGGACGCCGGGACAGGGGAGCTATGGCTACACCTTC
TRBJ2-7 | - | TRBV28 | - | CASSGPRTVNSYEQYF | TGTGCCAGCAGCGGCCCCCGGACAGTTAACTCCTACGAGCAGTACTTC
TRBJ2-2 | - | TRBV12-3/TRBV12-4 | - | CALSFAGGELFF | TGTGCCCTCAGTTTCGCGGGCGGGGAGCTGTTTTTT
TRBJ2-1 | - | TRBV7-3 | TRBD2 | CASSSTSGPYNEQFF | TGTGCCAGCAGCTCGACTAGCGGGCCCTACAATGAGCAGTTCTTC
TRBJ2-5 | few | TRBV25-1 | TRBD2 | CASSEYLAGPSGETQYF | TGTGCCAGCAGTGAATACCTAGCGGGGCCGTCCGGAGAGACCCAGTACTTC
TRBJ1-3 | - | TRBV5-4 | - | CASSLAGGNTIYF | TGTGCCAGCAGCTTGGCCGGGGGAAACACCATATATTTT
TRBJ2-5 | once | TRBV5-8 | TRBD2 | CASSLEVAGGRYRETQYF | TGTGCCAGCAGCTTGGAGGTAGCGGGGGGGCGGTACCGAGAGACCCAGTACTTC
TRBJ2-5 | - | TRBV27 | TRBD1 | CASSPGTEQETQYF | TGTGCCAGCAGTCCCGGGACAGAGCAAGAGACCCAGTACTTC
TRBJ1-6 | - | TRBV12-5 | - | CASGARVGSPLHF | TGTGCTAGTGGTGCCAGGGTAGGTTCACCCCTCCACTTT
TRBJ1-2 | - | TRBV24-1 | - | CATSDSREPLYGYTF | TGTGCCACCAGTGATTCACGGGAACCGCTCTATGGCTACACCTTC
TRBJ1-6 | - | TRBV5-1 | TRBD1 | CASSDRDRAPFTLHF | TGCGCCAGCAGCGATCGGGACAGGGCCCCTTTTACCCTCCACTTT
TRBJ2-5 | - | TRBV7-9 | - | CASSLVGGGPPRETQYF | TGTGCCAGCAGCTTAGTAGGGGGGGGCCCCCCCCGGGAGACCCAGTACTTC
TRBJ2-7 | - | TRBV2 | TRBD2 | CASSFRTSGDLNPSYEQYF | TGTGCCAGCAGTTTCCGGACTAGCGGGGACCTAAACCCCTCCTACGAGCAGTACTTC
TRBJ2-7 | - | TRBV30 | - | CAWRVDSYEQYF | TGTGCCTGGAGGGTAGACTCCTACGAGCAGTACTTC
TRBJ2-2 | few | TRBV5-1 | TRBD1 | CASSSGQGAGTGELFF | TGCGCCAGCAGCTCAGGACAGGGGGCAGGGACCGGGGAGCTGTTTTTT
TRBJ1-1 | - | TRBV12-3/TRBV12-4 | - | CASGGGEHTEAFF | TGTGCCTCGGGGGGAGGGGAACATACTGAAGCTTTCTTT
TRBJ1-1 | - | TRBV10-3 | TRBD1 | CAILNSGTERAFF | TGTGCCATCCTAAATTCCGGGACAGAGAGGGCTTTCTTT
TRBJ1-5 | - | TRBV7-8 | - | CASSLWGGRNQPQHF | TGTGCCAGCAGCTTATGGGGAGGGAGGAATCAGCCCCAGCATTTT
TRBJ2-3 | - | TRBV6-5 | TRBD2 | CASSYSGLAGKDTQYF | TGTGCCAGCAGTTACTCAGGTCTAGCGGGGAAAGATACGCAGTATTTT
TRBJ2-7 | - | TRBV2 | TRBD1 | CASVRDRGPYEQYF | TGTGCCAGCGTACGGGACAGAGGTCCGTACGAGCAGTACTTC
TRBJ1-5 | - | TRBV5-5 | TRBD1 | CASSLGGTGASGQPQHF | TGTGCCAGCAGCTTGGGCGGGACAGGGGCGTCGGGTCAGCCCCAGCATTTT
TRBJ1-3 | - | TRBV5-5 | TRBD1 | CASSLAQGGSGNTIYF | TGTGCCAGCAGCTTGGCGCAGGGGGGCTCTGGAAACACCATATATTTT
TRBJ2-2 | - | TRBV6-2/TRBV6-3 | - | CASSFSGVGELFF | TGTGCCAGCAGTTTTTCGGGGGTCGGGGAGCTGTTTTTT
TRBJ1-2 | - | TRBV6-1 | TRBD1 | CASSEPYRGGYTF | TGTGCCAGCAGTGAACCTTACAGGGGTGGCTACACCTTC
TRBJ2-3 | few | TRBV19 | TRBD2 | CASSPGAGVDTQYF | TGTGCCAGTTCCCCGGGAGCGGGGGTAGATACGCAGTATTTT